The 16 T cell receptor beta chains presented below share a single source sample, sequenced in a study of control samples from healthy donors and cancer patients. The data were produced by immunoSEQ multiplex PCR, yet TCRdb's version contains in-frame clones alone and is incomplete. Here the sample spans 150,000 to 180,000 clones, roughly 94% being singletons. The specimen sequenced was blood. Receptors were obtained from a man aged 35 to 55 in good health.

The chain uses TRBV4-3 and TRBJ1-5; 8 bases match TRBD1. This CDR3 comprises 18 residues. Germline V gene lookup returns CDR1 LGHNA and CDR2 YSLEER. J gave up 0 bases and V 4 bases, and 11 bases lay outside the gene matches. The CDR3 DNA follows: TGCGCCAGCAGCCCCGACGTACAGGGGGTATATAGCAATCAGCCCCAGCATTTT. Translation gives CASSPDVQGVYSNQPQHF.

This chain joins TRBV5-8 and TRBJ2-3, with TRBD2 as a possible D gene (6 bases). The germline CDR1 and CDR2 sequences are SGHTS and YDEGEE. Between the trimmed V and J ends, which lost 2 bases and 0 bases, there was a span of 7 bases. There are 14 residues in the CDR3. The CDR3 here is CASSLRGSTDTQYF. CDR3 nucleotide sequence: TGTGCCAGCAGCTTACGGGGGAGCACAGATACGCAGTATTTT.

This clone has just one count. The J gene is TRBJ1-1, the V gene TRBV30; unclear D gene. Germline values: CDR1 GTSNPN, CDR2 SVGIG (reference sequence). This CDR3 region has 13 residues. V was pared by 5 bases and J by 1 base, with 11 bases between. The CDR3 nucleotides read TGTGCCTGGGGTCAGGACGCGAACACTGAAGCTTTCTTT. Translated, it gives CAWGQDANTEAFF.

The chain carries TRBV6-2 or TRBV6-3 and TRBJ1-2; 7 nucleotides match TRBD1. Trimming at V came to 5 bases and at J to 7 bases, leaving 7 bases not matched to a gene. Germline V gives CDR1 MNHEY, CDR2 SVGEGT. The CDR3 totals 13 residues. The CDR3 sequence: CASSRQGVGGYTF. The CDR3 DNA sequence: TGTGCCAGCAGTCGACAGGGAGTGGGTGGCTACACCTTC.

The chain uses TRBV18 and TRBJ2-3; TRBD2 is a possible D gene (6 bases). Germline lookup yields CDR1 KGHSH and CDR2 LQKENI. V was pared by 5 bases and J by 5 bases, with 17 bases between. The CDR3 is 15 residues long. Written as DNA, the CDR3 is TGTGCCAGCTCATCGCGACTAGGGTGGGGAGATACGCAGTATTTT. Translated: CASSSRLGWGDTQYF.

The chain recombines TRBV13 with TRBJ1-1; possibly TRBD1 for D (6 bases). The CDR3 loop spans 14 amino acids. Germline V gives CDR1 PRHDT, CDR2 FYEKMQ (reference sequence). V lost 3 bases, J lost 1 base, and 9 bases lay in between. CDR3: CASSLGAPNTEAFF. The CDR3 bases are TGTGCCAGCAGCTTGGGGGCGCCGAACACTGAAGCTTTCTTT.

This rearrangement joins TRBV19 to TRBJ1-4; TRBD1 is a possible D gene (6 bases). Germline-derived CDR1 and CDR2 are LNHDA and SQIVND (reference sequence). The CDR3 loop spans 13 amino acids. V dropped 8 bases and J dropped 4 bases, with 11 bases sitting between them. CDR3 amino acids: CASLGQNNEKLFF. The CDR3 nucleotides are TGTGCCAGTCTGGGACAAAATAATGAAAAACTGTTTTTT. Using reference TRBV19 and TRBJ1-4 for the parts outside the CDR3, the full variable domain is DGGITQSPKYLFRKEGQNVTLSCEQNLNHDAMYWYRQDPGQGLRLIYYSQIVNDFQKGDIAEGYSVSREKKESFPLTVTSAQKNPTAFYLCASLGQNNEKLFFGSGTQLSVL.

The genes are TRBV7-9 and TRBJ1-1, with D possibly TRBD1 on 6 matching bases. Germline CDR1 reads SEHNR; CDR2 reads FQNEAQ (reference sequence). V was clipped by 2 bases and J by 6 bases, with 13 bases between them. The CDR3 consists of 14 residues. CDR3 sequence: CASSLIGGTPEAFF. CDR3 sequence (DNA): TGTGCCAGCAGCTTAATAGGGGGAACCCCTGAAGCTTTCTTT.

The rearrangement uses TRBV27 and TRBJ2-7; 8 bases line up with TRBD1. The V segment lost 6 bases and the J segment 1 base; nucleotides outside the gene matches: 8. The V gene's germline CDR1 is MNHEY and CDR2 SMNVEV (reference sequence). The length of the CDR3 is 15 residues. CDR3 nucleotides: TGTGCCAGCAGACGCGGACAGGGTGCTTCCTACGAGCAGTACTTC. This translates into CASRRGQGASYEQYF.

The rearrangement links TRBV6-5 to TRBJ1-1, with a possible D match to TRBD1 (5 bases). There are 13 residues in the CDR3. Germline CDR1 reads MNHEY; CDR2 reads SVGAGI. V was trimmed by 6 bases and J by 1 base, leaving 9 bases between them. The CDR3 nucleotides are TGTGCCAGCAGCGGCAGGGAGAACACTGAAGCTTTCTTT. This translates into CASSGRENTEAFF.

The chain has TRBV19 and TRBJ1-5, with a possible D match to TRBD1 (5 bases). The V and J ends lost 6 bases and 4 bases respectively, with 13 bases between them. From germline, CDR1 is LNHDA and CDR2 SQIVND (reference sequence). CDR3 size: 14 residues. The CDR3 loop is CASSQGAVNQPQHF. DNA for the CDR3: TGTGCCAGTAGCCAAGGGGCCGTTAATCAGCCCCAGCATTTT.

The V and J genes are TRBV4-3 and TRBJ1-1, with 9 bases lining up with TRBD1. After removal of 1 base from V and 7 bases from J, the junction contained 4 bases not matched to a gene. CDR1 LGHNA and CDR2 YSLEER come from the germline V gene. The CDR3 runs to 14 residues. Here the CDR3 reads CASSQGTGVYEAFF. The CDR3, as DNA: TGCGCCAGCAGCCAAGGGACAGGGGTCTATGAAGCTTTCTTT.

This sequence joins TRBV10-1 and TRBJ2-2; 7 positions match TRBD1. With V trimmed by 2 bases and J by 5 bases, 8 bases remained unmatched. There are 16 residues in the CDR3. Germline lookup yields CDR1 WNHNN and CDR2 SYGVQD (reference sequence). CDR3 nucleotides: TGCGCCAGCAGTGAGAAAGACAGGGTAGAAACCGGGGAGCTGTTTTTT. Protein: CASSEKDRVETGELFF.

This chain links TRBV23-1 with TRBJ2-3, with a possible D match to TRBD1 (6 bases). TRBV23-1 is marked as an open reading frame, function uncertain. Trimming cost V 0 bases and J 9 bases, with 16 bases left between them. The CDR3 sequence is 15 residues long. CDR3 coding DNA: TGCGCCAGCAGTCAATCGAACAATCACAGGGAAACGCAGTATTTT. Translating it yields CASSQSNNHRETQYF.

The chain couples TRBV28 to TRBJ1-4; a possible D gene is TRBD1 (5 bases). CDR3 length: 14 amino acids. Germline CDR1 MDHEN, CDR2 SYDVKM. The germline V and J ends were trimmed by 5 bases and 6 bases, with 13 bases remaining between them. The CDR3 here is CASSTGGEDEKLFF. The CDR3 DNA reads as TGTGCCAGCAGTACTGGGGGAGAGGATGAAAAACTGTTTTTT.

The chain uses TRBV7-9 and TRBJ1-2; the match to TRBD1 covers 7 bases. The ends lost 8 bases at V and 9 bases at J; junction bases unmatched: 9. CDR3 size: 12 residues. The V gene's germline CDR1 is SEHNR and CDR2 FQNEAQ (reference sequence). The CDR3 DNA reads TGTGCCAGCGGGGGGACAGATGCTCGCTACACCTTC. This gives the protein CASGGTDARYTF.